The present TCR beta chain was sequenced within a study of T-cell memory formation after mild COVID-19. Regarding the study as a whole: CD4+ contracting clones lay mainly in CM and EM, CD8+ ones in EMRA.

There are 17 residues in the CDR3. Per the germline V gene, CDR1 is SEHNR and CDR2 is FQNEAQ (reference sequence). Trimming took 5 bases from V and 4 from J, leaving 22 bases between them. TCRdb processed the 5' RACE reads anew with MiXCR; each CDR3 protein has one entry. The sample has about 84,000 distinct CDR3 sequences, about 14% seen once. Concerning this clonotype itself: Its antigen is undetermined.

Sample: PBMCs or a T cell subset sorted from them (not recorded which). V and J are TRBV7-9 and TRBJ2-3; tentative D call: TRBD1 (6 bases). The source is an adult woman who had mild COVID-19 (a few samples of this study predate the infection). Cell type and time point are not known. The CDR3 spells CASSPSPRDKTPDTQYF. The CDR3 DNA reads TGTGCCAGCAGCCCCTCTCCTCGGGACAAGACACCAGATACGCAGTATTTT.